What follows is one T cell receptor beta chain and its context. This record belongs to a study of blood T cell repertoires in COVID-19. The overall study: COVID-19 samples collected from the United States, Italy and Spain covered acute and convalescent phases. T cells, B-cell-depleted T cells, or PBMCs supplied cDNA or gDNA.

This table comes from immunoSEQ multiplex PCR, and its TCRdb copy is limited to in-frame clones, with some not included. Of around 180,000 clones detected, 89% appear once; the ten largest clones hold about 2.2%. Study members were between about 18 and 100 years old and lived in approximately 25 US regions. Cohorts were based on clinical histories the participants reported. This CDR3 is built from 16 residues. Germline-derived CDR1 and CDR2 are MDHEN and SYDVKM. After removal of 8 bases from V and 1 base from J, the junction contained 6 bases not matched to a gene. The chain links TRBV28 to TRBJ2-4; 12 bases align to TRBD2. This TCR was sampled from a woman in her 40s with acute COVID-19. The specimen sequenced was PBMCs or T cells enriched from blood (not recorded which). The CDR3 is CASYTSGGLAKNIQYF. In DNA form, the CDR3 reads TGTGCCAGCTATACTAGCGGGGGGCTTGCCAAAAACATTCAGTACTTC.